This T cell receptor (beta chain) stems from a study of OX40 agonist ivuxolimab in advanced cancers. Looking at the study overall: The dose-escalation cohort was around 83% male, with a mean age of around 54 years, ranging roughly 20 to 90. Patients with prior anti-PD-1, anti-PD-L1 or anti-CTLA-4 therapy were eligible; about 41% had some. Study-wide results and limits: Some nonresponders likewise displayed low normalized T-cell clonal expansion. By week 6 at 0.1 to 3.0 mg/kg, blood CD4+ and CD8+ T cells had expanded clonally.

Concerning this clone: Its matching antigen is unknown.

TCRdb's copy holds only in-frame clones and misses some; the assay was immunoSEQ multiplex PCR. The sample consists of about 76,000 clones, 85% to 90% of them appearing once. The CDR3 extends over 15 amino acids. This TCR was sampled from an adult with an advanced solid tumor such as melanoma, head and neck, liver or kidney cancer. The chain carries TRBV21-1 and TRBJ2-7; the D call of TRBD2 is as the table states it, not checked on the DNA. TRBV21-1 is given as a pseudogene. The specimen was CD4+ or CD8+ T cells sorted from blood, collected in a trial of the OX40 agonist ivuxolimab. The CDR3 nucleotides are TGTGCCAGCAGCATCTCTACGGGAGGGCCTCACGAGCAGTACTTC. Residues: CASSISTGGPHEQYF.